This T cell receptor (beta chain) comes out of a study of regulatory T cells in long-lasting Graves disease. Building of the TCR beta libraries involved iRepertoire HTBI primers and Arm-PCR of CDR3 regions. TCRdb re-derived calls from the multiplex PCR reads in MiXCR, one entry per CDR3 protein. The sample contains around 500,000 distinct CDR3 sequences, about 13% of which appear only once. The time point denotes: newly diagnosed GD, antithyroid drugs for less than 3 months. PBMC RNA was the source of the TCR library. This clonotype was recorded at least ten times. The CDR3 consists of 16 residues. CDR1 SGHTA and CDR2 FQGNSA come from the germline V gene. Trimming at V came to 4 bases and at J to 4 bases, leaving 9 bases not matched to a gene. The same sample was also used in a study of T cells in Graves' hyperthyroidism and ophthalmopathy. That work contributes: Most thyroid clonotypes expanded above 0.001 appeared in blood too. A model of 13 V-J pairs discriminated ophthalmopathy from stable hyperthyroidism.

The chain has TRBV7-2 and TRBJ1-5, with 8 bases aligning to TRBD1. This receptor was identified in a man aged 25 to 45 with Graves disease. The specimen was peripheral blood mononuclear cells (PBMCs), collected at new diagnosis, from a patient treated with antithyroid drugs. The CDR3 DNA is TGTGCCAGCAGCTCCGGGACAGGCCTCCATAATCAGCCCCAGCATTTT. Encoded protein: CASSSGTGLHNQPQHF.